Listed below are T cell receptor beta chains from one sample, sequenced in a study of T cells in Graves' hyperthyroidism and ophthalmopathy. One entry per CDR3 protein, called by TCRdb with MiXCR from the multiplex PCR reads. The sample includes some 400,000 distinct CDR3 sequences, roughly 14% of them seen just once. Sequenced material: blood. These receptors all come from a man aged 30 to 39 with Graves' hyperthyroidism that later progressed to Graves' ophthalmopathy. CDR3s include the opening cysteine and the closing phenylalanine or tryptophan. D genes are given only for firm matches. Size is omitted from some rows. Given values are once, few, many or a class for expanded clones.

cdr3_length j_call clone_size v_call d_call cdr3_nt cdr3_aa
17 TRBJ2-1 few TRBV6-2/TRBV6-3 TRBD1 TGTGCCAGCAGTTACGGAGACAGGGTTCGAGCCTACAATGAGCAGTTCTTC CASSYGDRVRAYNEQFF
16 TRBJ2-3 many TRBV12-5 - TGTGCTAGTGGTTCGACCCTCCAGGGTCACACAGATACGCAGTATTTT CASGSTLQGHTDTQYF
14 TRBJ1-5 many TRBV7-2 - TGTGCCAGCAGCTTACTGGGGCCCAATCAGCCCCAGCATTTT CASSLLGPNQPQHF
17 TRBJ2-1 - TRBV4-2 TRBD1 TGTGCCAGCAGCCAAGCGGTCCCGGGACAGGGATTCAATGAGCAGTTCTTC CASSQAVPGQGFNEQFF
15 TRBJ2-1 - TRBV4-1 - TGCGCCAGCAGCCAAGATCCCCGCAGGGTCAATGAGCAGTTCTTC CASSQDPRRVNEQFF
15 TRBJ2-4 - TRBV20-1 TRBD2 TGCAGTGCTAGAGAGGGGACTAGCGGGAACAACATTCAGTACTTC CSAREGTSGNNIQYF
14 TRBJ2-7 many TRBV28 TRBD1 TGTGCCAGCAGTCGGGACAGGAGATCGTACGAGCAGTACTTC CASSRDRRSYEQYF
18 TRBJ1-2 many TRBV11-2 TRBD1 TGTGCCAGCAGCTTAGTGTCGGGACAGGGGGGTGCTCGCTATGGCTACACCTTC CASSLVSGQGGARYGYTF
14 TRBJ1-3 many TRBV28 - TGTGCCAGCAGACCTCGGGCCCCTGGAAACACCATATATTTT CASRPRAPGNTIYF
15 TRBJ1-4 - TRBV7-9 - TGTGCCAGCGGCTTGGGTAGTTCAACTAATGAAAAACTGTTTTTT CASGLGSSTNEKLFF
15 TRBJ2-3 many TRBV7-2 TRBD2 TGTGCCAGCAGCTTAGCCAGCGGGGGGGCAAATACGCAGTATTTT CASSLASGGANTQYF
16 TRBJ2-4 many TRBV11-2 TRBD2 TGTGCCAGCAGCTTAGGTCCTAGCGGGGGGAAAAACATTCAGTACTTC CASSLGPSGGKNIQYF
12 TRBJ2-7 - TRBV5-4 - TGTGCCAGCAGTTCAACAGGGCCCGAGCAGTACTTC CASSSTGPEQYF
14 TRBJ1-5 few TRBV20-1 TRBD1 TGCAGTGCGCAAACAGGGGGCTACAATCAGCCCCAGCATTTT CSAQTGGYNQPQHF
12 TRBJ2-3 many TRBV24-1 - TGTGCCACCGGCACGGACACAGATACGCAGTATTTT CATGTDTDTQYF
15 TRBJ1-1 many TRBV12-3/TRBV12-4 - TGTGCCAGCAGTTTTCGGGACATCATGAACACTGAAGCTTTCTTT CASSFRDIMNTEAFF
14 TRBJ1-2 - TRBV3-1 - TGTGCCAGCAGCCAACTGGGGGCTAACTATGGCTACACCTTC CASSQLGANYGYTF
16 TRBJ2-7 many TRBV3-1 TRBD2 TGTGCCAGCAGCCAAGAACTAGCGGGGCCCTCCTACGAGCAGTACTTC CASSQELAGPSYEQYF
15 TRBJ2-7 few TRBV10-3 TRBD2 TGTGCCATCAGTGAGTCCGAGCGGGGCTCCTACGAGCAGTACTTC CAISESERGSYEQYF
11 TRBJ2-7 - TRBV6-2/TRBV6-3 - TGTGTCAGCAATAGAGTTTTCGAGCAGTACTTC CVSNRVFEQYF
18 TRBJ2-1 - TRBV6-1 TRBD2 TGTGCCAGCAGCTGGACTAGCGGGGGGGCGAGCTCCTACAATGAGCAGTTCTTC CASSWTSGGASSYNEQFF
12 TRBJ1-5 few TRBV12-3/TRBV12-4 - TGTGCCAGCACTGCCCCGGATCAGCCCCAGCATTTT CASTAPDQPQHF
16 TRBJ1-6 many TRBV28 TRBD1 TGTGCCAGCAGCCCCGCCAGGACAGGGGGTAATTCACCCCTCCACTTT CASSPARTGGNSPLHF
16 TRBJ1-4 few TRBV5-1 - TGCGCCAGCAGCTTGGGGTCCTTGAGCCGCGGGGAAAAACTGTTTTTT CASSLGSLSRGEKLFF
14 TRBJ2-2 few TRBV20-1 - TGCAGTGCTACCCCAGGGGGGGGCACCGGGGAGCTGTTTTTT CSATPGGGTGELFF
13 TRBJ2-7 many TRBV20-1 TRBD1 TGCAGTGCTAGACGCAGGGGGTCTTACGAGCAGTACTTC CSARRRGSYEQYF
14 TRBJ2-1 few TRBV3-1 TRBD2 TGTGCCAGCAGGTTAGCGGGGGGCTACAATGAGCAGTTCTTC CASRLAGGYNEQFF
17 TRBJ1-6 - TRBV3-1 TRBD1 TGTGCCAGCAGCCAAAGCGACAGGGGCTGGGGGGGGTCACCCCTCCACTTT CASSQSDRGWGGSPLHF
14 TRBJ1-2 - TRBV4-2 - TGTGCCAGCAGCCAAGACCCGGGGATCTATGGCTACACCTTC CASSQDPGIYGYTF
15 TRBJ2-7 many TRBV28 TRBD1 TGTGCCAGCAGACAGCAGGGGGCAAGCTCCTACGAGCAGTACTTC CASRQQGASSYEQYF
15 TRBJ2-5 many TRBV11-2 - TGTGCCAGCAGCTTTCGAACAGGCTACCAAGAGACCCAGTACTTC CASSFRTGYQETQYF
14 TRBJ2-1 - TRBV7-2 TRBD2 TGTGCCAGCAGCATTGGGACTAGTGGCTATGAGCAGTTCTTC CASSIGTSGYEQFF
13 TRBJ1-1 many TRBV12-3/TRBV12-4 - TGTGCCAGCAGTTTAGGGGCAGGGAGGTCGTCTTTCTTT CASSLGAGRSSFF
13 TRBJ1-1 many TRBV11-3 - TGTGCCAGCAGCTTGAGGACAACCTTTGAAGCTTTCTTT CASSLRTTFEAFF
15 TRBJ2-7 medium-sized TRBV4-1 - TGCGCCAGCAGTCCTGATGGGGATCCCAGGGACGAGCAGTACTTC CASSPDGDPRDEQYF
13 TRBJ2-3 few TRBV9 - TGTGCCAGCAGCGTAGCTATACCAGATACGCAGTATTTT CASSVAIPDTQYF
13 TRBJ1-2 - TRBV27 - TGTGCCAGCGCCCTTTCTTACTTCTATGGCTACACCTTC CASALSYFYGYTF
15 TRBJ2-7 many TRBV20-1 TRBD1 TGCAGTGCTTCTACAGGGGGCCTCCTCGAGGACGAGCAGTACTTC CSASTGGLLEDEQYF
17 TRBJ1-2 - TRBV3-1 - TGTGCCAGTAGCCAAGGGTATCGAGGGGGTGGTGGCCACGGCTACACCTTC CASSQGYRGGGGHGYTF
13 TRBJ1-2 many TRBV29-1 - TGCAGCGTTGAAGGTTGGGTAGTAACTGGCTACACCTTC CSVEGWVVTGYTF
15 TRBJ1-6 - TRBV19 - TGTGCCAGTAGTATAGATCCGGGACGGAATTCACCCCTCCACTTT CASSIDPGRNSPLHF
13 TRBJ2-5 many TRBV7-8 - TGTGCCAGCAGCTCAGGGGGGGTGGAGACCCAGTACTTC CASSSGGVETQYF
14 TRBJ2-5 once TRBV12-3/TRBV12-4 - TGTGCCAGCAGCGCGAGGGGGGTTTTGGAGACCCAGTACTTC CASSARGVLETQYF
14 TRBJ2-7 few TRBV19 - TGTGCCAGTAGTAGGACATTTGTCTCCTACGAGCAGTACTTC CASSRTFVSYEQYF
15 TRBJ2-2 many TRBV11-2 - TGTGCCAGCAGCCCCATGGCCCGGGACACCGGGGAGCTGTTTTTT CASSPMARDTGELFF
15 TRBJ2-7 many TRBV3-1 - TGTGCCAGCAGCCAAGTCGGGCAGGGGATTTACGAGCAGTACTTC CASSQVGQGIYEQYF